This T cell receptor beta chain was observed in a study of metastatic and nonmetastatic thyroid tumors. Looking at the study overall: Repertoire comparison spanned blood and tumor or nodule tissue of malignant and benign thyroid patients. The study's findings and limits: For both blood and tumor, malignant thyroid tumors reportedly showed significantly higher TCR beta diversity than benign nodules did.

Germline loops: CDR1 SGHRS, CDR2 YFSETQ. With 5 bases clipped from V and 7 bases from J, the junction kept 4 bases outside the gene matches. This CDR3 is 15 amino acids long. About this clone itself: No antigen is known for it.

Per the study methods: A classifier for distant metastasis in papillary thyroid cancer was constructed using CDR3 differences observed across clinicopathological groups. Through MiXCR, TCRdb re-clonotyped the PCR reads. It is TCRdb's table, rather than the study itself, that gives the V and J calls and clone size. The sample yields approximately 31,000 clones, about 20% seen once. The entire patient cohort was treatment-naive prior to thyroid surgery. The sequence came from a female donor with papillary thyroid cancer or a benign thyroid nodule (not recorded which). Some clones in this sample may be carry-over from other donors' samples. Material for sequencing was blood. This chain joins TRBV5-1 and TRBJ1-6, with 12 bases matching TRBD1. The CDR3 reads CASRLGQGANSPLHF. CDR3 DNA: TGCGCCAGCAGACTGGGACAGGGGGCCAATTCACCCCTCCACTTT.